This is a list of T cell receptor beta chains from one sample in a study of cytomegalovirus exposure and HLA in healthy donors. Sequencing was performed with immunoSEQ multiplex PCR; in TCRdb, only in-frame clones are kept and a portion is missing. Of some 110,000 clones in the sample, 12% were seen once. Specimen: PBMCs. The receptor set was obtained from a man aged 40-49 years in good health and CMV-seropositive. Each CDR3 is given with its conserved first and last residue. Each record gives: J gene, clone size, D gene, V gene, CDR3 DNA, CDR3 protein. The D gene is left open where the match is weak. Size tells how often a clone was seen (once, few, many) or the class of an expanded clone, and some rows leave it out.

TRBJ1-5 - - TRBV19 TGTGCCAGTAGGGAGTCAGCCACAAATAGCAATCAGCCCCAGCATTTT CASRESATNSNQPQHF
TRBJ2-7 - - TRBV18 TGTGCCAGCTCACCGACTAGTGACTACGAGCAGTACTTC CASSPTSDYEQYF
TRBJ2-5 - TRBD2 TRBV5-5 TGTGCCAGCAGCCCTCTGACTAGCGGGATGGCCCAGTACTTC CASSPLTSGMAQYF
TRBJ2-7 few TRBD2 TRBV4-1 TGCGCCAGCAGCCAAGCCCAGACTAGCGGGAGGGGAGAGCAGTACTTC CASSQAQTSGRGEQYF
TRBJ2-7 - - TRBV11-2 TGTGCCAGCAGCTCCCAGAACGGGGTAGCCTACGAGCAGTACTTC CASSSQNGVAYEQYF
TRBJ1-2 - - TRBV14 TGTGCCAGCAGCCACAGGCCGGTCCCGAATGGCTACACCTTC CASSHRPVPNGYTF
TRBJ2-2 many TRBD2 TRBV6-5 TGTGCCAGCATGACGACTAGCGGTGATACCGGGGAGCTGTTTTTT CASMTTSGDTGELFF
TRBJ2-1 - - TRBV5-1 TGCGCCAGCAGCACCCCGACAGTTAACAATGAGCAGTTCTTC CASSTPTVNNEQFF
TRBJ1-2 few TRBD1 TRBV29-1 TGCAGCGGGGGACAGGGGAAAGACTATGGCTACACCTTC CSGGQGKDYGYTF
TRBJ2-2 - TRBD1 TRBV10-1 TGCGCCAGCAGTGACGGCCAGGGGGCGTGGAACACCGGGGAGCTGTTTTTT CASSDGQGAWNTGELFF
TRBJ1-4 few - TRBV10-3 TGTGCCATCTCATCGAGGGATAATGAAAAACTGTTTTTT CAISSRDNEKLFF
TRBJ1-4 - TRBD1 TRBV6-5 TGTGCCAGCACCAGGACAGGGGGCTTTGAAAAACTGTTTTTT CASTRTGGFEKLFF
TRBJ1-3 few TRBD1 TRBV5-1 TGCGCCAGCAGCTTGGCGGGGACAGACTCTGGAAACACCATATATTTT CASSLAGTDSGNTIYF
TRBJ1-4 - TRBD1 TRBV5-1 TGCGCCAGCAGCTCTGACAGGGACCTGGAAAAACTGTTTTTT CASSSDRDLEKLFF
TRBJ2-7 few TRBD2 TRBV5-4 TGTGCCAGCAGCTTCCGGCTAGCGGACGAGCAGTACTTC CASSFRLADEQYF
TRBJ2-1 - - TRBV6-5 TGTGCCAGCAGTTATACTCCCGATGAGCAGTTCTTC CASSYTPDEQFF
TRBJ2-6 few TRBD1 TRBV10-3 TGTGCCATCAGTGAGTCGAAGACAGGGGGGATCTCTGGGGCCAACGTCCTGACTTTC CAISESKTGGISGANVLTF
TRBJ2-2 - TRBD2 TRBV25-1 TGTGCCAGCAGACCGCTAGCGGGAGAGTTTGCAGGGGAGCTGTTTTTT CASRPLAGEFAGELFF
TRBJ1-1 few - TRBV18 TGTGCCAGCTCATGGGGGGAAGGGAACACTGAAGCTTTCTTT CASSWGEGNTEAFF
TRBJ2-7 - TRBD2 TRBV4-1 TGCGCCAGCAGCCAAGGAGCGGGAGCATACTACGAGCAGTACTTC CASSQGAGAYYEQYF
TRBJ2-7 - - TRBV25-1 TGTGCCAGCAGTGAGCCCGGGAGACCCTACGAGCAGTACTTC CASSEPGRPYEQYF
TRBJ1-2 - - TRBV2 TGTGCCAGCAGCTCCGGAGGCTATGGCTACACCTTC CASSSGGYGYTF
TRBJ1-2 - - TRBV4-1 TGCGCCAGCAGCGAGGGCAATGGCTACACCTTC CASSEGNGYTF
TRBJ2-3 - - TRBV5-4 TGTGCCAGCAGCCTTGTGGCAGCGAGCACAGATACGCAGTATTTT CASSLVAASTDTQYF
TRBJ2-7 few TRBD2 TRBV28 TGTGCCAGCAGTTTATCCGGGACTAGCGGGAACTACGAGCAGTACTTC CASSLSGTSGNYEQYF
TRBJ2-1 few TRBD2 TRBV6-1 TGTGCCAGCAGTGCTACTAGCGGGAGGAGTAATGAGCAGTTCTTC CASSATSGRSNEQFF
TRBJ2-1 few TRBD2 TRBV12-5 TGTGCTAGTGGTTTGGTACTGACAGGGACTAGCGGGAGGGCCGAGTACAATGAGCAGTTCTTC CASGLVLTGTSGRAEYNEQFF
TRBJ1-2 - TRBD1 TRBV19 TGTGCCAGTAAGTTCATGGGGACAGGGAAATCGAACTATGGCTACACCTTC CASKFMGTGKSNYGYTF
TRBJ2-5 - TRBD2 TRBV30 TGTGCCTGGAGCCTCGGGACTAGCGGGCAAGAGACCCAGTACTTC CAWSLGTSGQETQYF
TRBJ1-3 few TRBD1 TRBV18 TGTGCCAGCTCACAGGGGGCTACTGGAAACACCATATATTTT CASSQGATGNTIYF
TRBJ2-1 few TRBD1 TRBV7-2 TGTGCCAGCAGCTCCCAGGGGGCGGTCACGAATGAGCAGTTCTTC CASSSQGAVTNEQFF